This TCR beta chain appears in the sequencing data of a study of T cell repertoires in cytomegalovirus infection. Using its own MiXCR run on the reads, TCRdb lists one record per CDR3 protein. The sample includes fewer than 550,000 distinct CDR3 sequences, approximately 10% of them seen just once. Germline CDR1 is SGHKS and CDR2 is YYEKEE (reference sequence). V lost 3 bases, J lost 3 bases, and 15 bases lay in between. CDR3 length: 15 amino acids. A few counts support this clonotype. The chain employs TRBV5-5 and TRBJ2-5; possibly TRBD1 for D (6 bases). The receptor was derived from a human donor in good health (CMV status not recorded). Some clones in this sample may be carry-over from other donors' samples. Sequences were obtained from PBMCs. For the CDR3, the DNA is TGTGCCAGCAGCTGGTGGGGGCAAAGAAAAGAGACCCAGTACTTC. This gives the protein CASSWWGQRKETQYF.